This T cell receptor beta chain came from a study of blood T cell repertoires in COVID-19. Study-level background: Sites in the United States, Italy and Spain provided acute and convalescent COVID-19 samples. Sample material is recorded as cDNA or gDNA derived from T cells, B-cell-depleted T cells, or PBMCs.

Authors' analysis steps: Estimation of nucleated cell counts was performed using reference gene primer amplification. Data came from immunoSEQ multiplex PCR; TCRdb stores just in-frame clones and leaves some out. The V and J calls and clone size are taken from that table; D and trimming were inferred from the DNA. The table lists more than 75,000 clones, under 90% of them singletons, with 10% to 15% in the top ten. The source material was peripheral blood. The clonotype comes from a human donor in a cohort sampled during active COVID-19.

As DNA, the CDR3 is TGTGCCAGCAGTTCGGGACAGGGGGAGTGGCGTGGCTACACCTTC. Its protein is CASSSGQGEWRGYTF. The genes are TRBV5-4 and TRBJ1-2; 11 bases fit TRBD1. Germline trimming cut 5 bases from V and 7 bases from J; bases unmatched to any gene: 10. CDR3 length: 15 residues. CDR1 and CDR2 from the germline V gene are SGHNT and YYREEE (reference sequence). Looking up the rest from reference TRBV5-4 and TRBJ1-2 gives the full variable domain: ETGVTQSPTHLIKTRGQQVTLRCSSQSGHNTVSWYQQALGQGPQFIFQYYREEENGRGNFPPRFSGLQFPNYSSELNVNALELDDSALYLCASSSGQGEWRGYTFGSGTRLTVV.